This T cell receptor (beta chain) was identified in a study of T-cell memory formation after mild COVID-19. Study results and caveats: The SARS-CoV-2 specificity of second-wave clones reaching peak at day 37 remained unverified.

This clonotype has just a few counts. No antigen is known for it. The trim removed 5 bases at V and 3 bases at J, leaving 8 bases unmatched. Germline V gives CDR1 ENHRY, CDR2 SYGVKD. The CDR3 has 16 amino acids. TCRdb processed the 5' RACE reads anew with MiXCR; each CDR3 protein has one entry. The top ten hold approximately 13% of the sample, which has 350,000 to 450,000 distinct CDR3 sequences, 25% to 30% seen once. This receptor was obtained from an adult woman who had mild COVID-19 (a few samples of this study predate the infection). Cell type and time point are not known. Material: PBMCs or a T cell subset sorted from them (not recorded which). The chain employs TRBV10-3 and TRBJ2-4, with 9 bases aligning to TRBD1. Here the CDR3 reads CAISPGQGLGKNIQYF. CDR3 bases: TGTGCCATCAGTCCGGGACAGGGACTCGGCAAAAACATTCAGTACTTC.